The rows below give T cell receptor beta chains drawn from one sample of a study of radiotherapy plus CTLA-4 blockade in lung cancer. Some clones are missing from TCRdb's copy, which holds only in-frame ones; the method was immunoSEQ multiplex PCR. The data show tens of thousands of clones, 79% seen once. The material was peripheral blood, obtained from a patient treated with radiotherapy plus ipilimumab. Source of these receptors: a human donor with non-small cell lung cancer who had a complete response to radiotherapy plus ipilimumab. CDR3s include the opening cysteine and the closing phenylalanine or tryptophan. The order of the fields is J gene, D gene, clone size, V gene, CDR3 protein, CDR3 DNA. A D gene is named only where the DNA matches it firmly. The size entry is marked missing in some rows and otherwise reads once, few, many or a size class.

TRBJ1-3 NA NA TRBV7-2 CASSLGPGGSGNTIYF TGTGCCAGCAGCTTAGGTCCGGGGGGCTCTGGAAACACCATATATTTT
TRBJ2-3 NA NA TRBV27 CASMFPSTDTQYF TGTGCCAGCATGTTTCCTAGCACAGATACGCAGTATTTT
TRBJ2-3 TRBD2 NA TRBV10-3 CAINSGGSIEDTQYF TGTGCCATAAATAGCGGGGGTTCTATAGAGGATACGCAGTATTTT
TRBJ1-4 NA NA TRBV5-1 CASSSGDGEKLFF TGCGCCAGCAGCTCAGGAGATGGTGAAAAACTGTTTTTT
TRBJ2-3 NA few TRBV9 CASSQGDTQYF TGTGCCAGCAGCCAGGGAGATACGCAGTATTTT
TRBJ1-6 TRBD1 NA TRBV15 CATSRDPTGGRNSPLHF TGTGCCACCAGCAGAGATCCGACAGGGGGCAGAAATTCACCCCTCCACTTT
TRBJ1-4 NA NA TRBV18 CASSPRQGGEKLFF TGTGCCAGCTCACCACGCCAGGGAGGCGAAAAACTGTTTTTT
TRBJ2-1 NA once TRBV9 CASSRGGDGSYNEQFF TGTGCCAGCAGCCGTGGCGGGGACGGCTCCTACAATGAGCAGTTCTTC
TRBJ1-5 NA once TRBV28 CASTIQGQPQHF TGTGCCAGCACCATCCAGGGTCAGCCCCAGCATTTT
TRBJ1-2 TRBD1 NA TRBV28 CASSRGQGRGYTF TGTGCCAGCAGTAGGGGACAGGGGCGCGGCTACACCTTC
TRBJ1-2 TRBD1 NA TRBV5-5 CASSGGDRVAYGYTF TGTGCCAGCAGCGGCGGGGACAGGGTTGCCTATGGCTACACCTTC